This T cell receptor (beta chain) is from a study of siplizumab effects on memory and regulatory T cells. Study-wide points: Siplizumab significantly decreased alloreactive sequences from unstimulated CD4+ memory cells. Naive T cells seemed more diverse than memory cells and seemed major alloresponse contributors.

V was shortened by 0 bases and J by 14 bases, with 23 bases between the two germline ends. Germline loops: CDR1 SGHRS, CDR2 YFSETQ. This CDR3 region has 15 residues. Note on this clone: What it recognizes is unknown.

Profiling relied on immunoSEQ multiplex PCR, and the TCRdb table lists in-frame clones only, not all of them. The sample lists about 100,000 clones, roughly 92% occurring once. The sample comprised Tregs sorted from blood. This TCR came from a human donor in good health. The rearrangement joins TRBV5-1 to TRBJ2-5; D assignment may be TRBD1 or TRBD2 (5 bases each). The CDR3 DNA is TGCGCCAGCAGCTTGGCAACGGGATCAATCAGGGTGAAATACTTC. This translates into CASSLATGSIRVKYF. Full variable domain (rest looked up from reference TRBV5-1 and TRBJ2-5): KAGVTQTPRYLIKTRGQQVTLSCSPISGHRSVSWYQQTPGQGLQFLFEYFSETQRNKGNFPGRFSGRQFSNSRSEMNVSTLELGDSALYLCASSLATGSIRVKYFGPGTRLLVL.